These 4 T cell receptor beta chains share one sample of origin, sequenced in a study of blood T cells in healthy people across ages. A J-beta primer mix and a sample-barcoded 5' primer were used in a second PCR of roughly 6 to 12 cycles. MiXCR, applied by TCRdb to the 5' RACE reads, yields one record per CDR3 protein. Of about 670,000 distinct CDR3 sequences listed, over 40% are singletons. Sequenced material: blood. Every receptor here comes from an elderly man in good health.

V gene TRBV30 combines with J gene TRBJ1-5, with D perhaps TRBD1 (5 bases). The CDR3 is made up of 13 amino acids. Germline loops: CDR1 GTSNPN, CDR2 SVGIG (reference sequence). The CDR3 bases are TGTGCTTCTGGTTCCAGGGAAAATCAGCCCCAGCATTTT. Translated: CASGSRENQPQHF. The variable domain in full, completed from reference TRBV30 and TRBJ1-5, reads SQTIHQWPATLVQPVGSPLSLECTVEGTSNPNLYWYRQAAGRGLQLLFYSVGIGQISSEVPQNLSASRPQDRQFILSSKKLLLSDSGFYLCASGSRENQPQHFGDGTRLSIL.

This chain uses TRBV29-1 with TRBJ2-5; tentatively, D is TRBD2 (5 bases). Germline assignment: CDR1 SQVTM and CDR2 ANQGSEA. The V gene lost 6 bases and the J gene lost 3 bases, with 11 bases spanning the gap. The CDR3 totals 12 residues. CDR3 coding DNA: TGCAGCGTCGGGATAGGGAAAGAGACCCAGTACTTC. Its protein is CSVGIGKETQYF.

DNA of the CDR3: TGTGCCAGCAGACCGTCGCCCTGGCTTGAGCAGTACTTC. Amino acids: CASRPSPWLEQYF. This chain joins TRBV6-2 or TRBV6-3 and TRBJ2-4; D is undetermined. CDR3 length: 13 amino acids. Germline V gene sequence: CDR1 MNHEY, CDR2 SVGEGT. Trimming stripped 6 bases from V and 13 bases from J, with 19 bases between.

Worth noting for this clonotype: One end of the junction varies from germline; a read error may be responsible. This chain uses TRBV6-5 with TRBJ1-4, with D perhaps TRBD1 (5 bases). This CDR3 contains 13 residues. The germline gives CDR1 MNHEY, CDR2 SVGAGI. The chain's CDR3 is CASRKTVGEKLFF. CDR3 in DNA: TGCGCCAGCAGGAAGACAGTGGGGGAAAAACTGTTTTTT.